This TCR beta chain appears in the sequencing data of a study of blood T cell repertoires in COVID-19. At the level of the study: Nucleic acid was either cDNA or gDNA, and it came from T cells, B-cell-depleted T cells, or PBMCs.

This clone occurred once. Study processing details: Amplifying reference gene primers gave estimates of nucleated cell counts. The protocol was immunoSEQ multiplex PCR, while the TCRdb copy is restricted to in-frame clones and leaves out a portion. From that table come the V and J calls and clone size; the DNA was used to work out D and trimming. The sample shows hundreds of thousands of clones, roughly 91% of them seen only once. The CDR3 length is 17 residues. In germline, CDR1 is SGHRS, CDR2 YFSETQ. Trimming cost V 4 bases and J 0 bases, with 16 bases left between them. The specimen was PBMCs or T cells enriched from blood (not recorded which). V and J are TRBV5-1 and TRBJ1-4; possible D gene TRBD1, 5 bases. This receptor was taken from a woman aged 45 to 65 who had been exposed to COVID-19. CDR3 in amino acids: CASSGIGSRATNEKLFF. Here the CDR3 DNA reads TGCGCCAGCAGCGGTATTGGGTCCAGGGCAACTAATGAAAAACTGTTTTTT. The whole variable domain, filled in from reference TRBV5-1 and TRBJ1-4, reads KAGVTQTPRYLIKTRGQQVTLSCSPISGHRSVSWYQQTPGQGLQFLFEYFSETQRNKGNFPGRFSGRQFSNSRSEMNVSTLELGDSALYLCASSGIGSRATNEKLFFGSGTQLSVL.